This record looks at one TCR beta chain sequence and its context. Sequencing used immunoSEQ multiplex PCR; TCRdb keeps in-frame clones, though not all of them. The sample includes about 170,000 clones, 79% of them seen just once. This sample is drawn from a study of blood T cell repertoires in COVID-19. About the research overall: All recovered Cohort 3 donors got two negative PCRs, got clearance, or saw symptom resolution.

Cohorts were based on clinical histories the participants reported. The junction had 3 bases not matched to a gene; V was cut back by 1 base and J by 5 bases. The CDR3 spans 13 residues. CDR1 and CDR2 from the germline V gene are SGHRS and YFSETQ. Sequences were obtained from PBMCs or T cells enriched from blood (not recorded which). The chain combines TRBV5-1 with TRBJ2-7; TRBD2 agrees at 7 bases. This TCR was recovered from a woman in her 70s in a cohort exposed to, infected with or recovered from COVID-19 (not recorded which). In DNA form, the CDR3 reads TGCGCCAGCAGCTTGCCGGGAGGTAACGAGCAGTACTTC. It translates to CASSLPGGNEQYF.